What follows are 20 T cell receptor beta chains derived from one specimen sequenced in a study of T cell responses to AZD1222 COVID-19 vaccine. Using immunoSEQ multiplex PCR, the repertoire was profiled, and TCRdb retains in-frame clones only, with some absent. This sample yields fewer than 200,000 clones, of which 80% to 95% are seen a single time; about 10% belongs to the top ten. The source material was peripheral blood, sampled on day 0 of AZD1222 vaccination. These receptors all stem from an adult in good health.

There are a few counts of this clone. CDR3 nucleotides: TGTGCCAGCTCACCGCGAACAGGGGCACAAGAGACCCAGTACTTC. As protein: CASSPRTGAQETQYF. V usage is TRBV18 and J usage is TRBJ2-5; the match to TRBD1 covers 7 bases. From germline, CDR1 is KGHSH and CDR2 LQKENI. J lost 2 bases, V lost 3 bases, and 6 bases had no gene match. The CDR3 is made up of 15 amino acids.

V and J are TRBV13 and TRBJ2-4, with 10 bases that match TRBD1. J lost 6 bases, V lost 5 bases, and 7 bases had no gene match. The CDR3 extends over 15 amino acids. Germline CDR1 and CDR2: PRHDT and FYEKMQ (reference sequence). For the CDR3, the DNA is TGTGCCAGCAGCATAAGACAGGGGGCTAGAAACATTCAGTACTTC. Its translation: CASSIRQGARNIQYF.

V and J are TRBV12-2 and TRBJ1-4. TRBV12-2 is a recognized pseudogene. The CDR3 loop spans 13 amino acids. In DNA form, the CDR3 reads TGTGCAAGTCGCTTAGAGAAGGCTGAAAAACTGTTTTTT. It translates to CASRLEKAEKLFF.

The chain employs TRBV29-1 and TRBJ2-1; tentative D call: TRBD1 (6 bases). V lost 7 bases, J lost 3 bases, and 16 bases lay in between. Germline assignment: CDR1 SQVTM and CDR2 ANQGSEA. The CDR3 covers 14 residues. The CDR3 is CSAPKGHDYNEQFF. In DNA, the CDR3 is TGCAGCGCCCCCAAGGGACACGACTACAATGAGCAGTTCTTC.

V is TRBV9 and J is TRBJ2-1; the match to TRBD1 covers 8 bases. The CDR3 length is 15 residues. Trimming took 0 bases from V and 9 from J; bases not matched to a gene: 8. The germline V gene has CDR1 SGDLS and CDR2 YYNGEE. The DNA of the CDR3 is TGTGCCAGCAGCGTAGGAGGACAGGGCTTTGCTGAGCAGTTCTTC. Its protein product is CASSVGGQGFAEQFF.

The V and J genes are TRBV7-6 and TRBJ1-2; D uncertain. V was pared by 5 bases and J by 4 bases, with 14 bases between. CDR1 and CDR2 from the germline V gene are SGHVS and FNYEAQ. The CDR3 has 14 residues. In nucleotides, the CDR3 is TGTGCCAGCAGCCCCGACGGACCTTTCTATGGCTACACCTTC. Translating it yields CASSPDGPFYGYTF.

This clone was recorded once. The chain uses TRBV4-2 and TRBJ2-1, with no clear D. Trimming shortened V by 0 bases and J by 6 bases, and 6 bases separated the two germline ends. The germline V gene encodes CDR1 LGHNA and CDR2 YNFKEQ. The CDR3 totals 13 residues. Written as DNA, the CDR3 is TGTGCCAGCAGCCAAGATGGTCCCAATGAGCAGTTCTTC. This sequence encodes CASSQDGPNEQFF.

V is TRBV19 and J is TRBJ2-1, with 8 bases aligning to TRBD2. J lost 2 bases, V lost 4 bases, and 4 bases had no gene match. The CDR3 runs 15 residues. Germline lookup yields CDR1 LNHDA and CDR2 SQIVND (reference sequence). This CDR3 reads CASSTLAEPYNEQFF. The CDR3 nucleotides are TGTGCCAGTAGTACACTAGCGGAACCCTACAATGAGCAGTTCTTC.

This rearrangement joins TRBV23-1 to TRBJ1-4; no reliable D call. TRBV23-1 is assigned to the ORF class and has an uncertain function. V lost 4 bases, J lost 5 bases, and 11 bases lay in between. The CDR3 spans 14 residues. This chain's CDR3 is CASSRVKGNEKLFF. CDR3 nucleotide sequence: TGCGCCAGCAGTCGGGTGAAAGGGAATGAAAAACTGTTTTTT.

The chain couples TRBV3-1 (or the pseudogene TRBV3-2) to TRBJ1-5; D unclear. V dropped 1 base and J dropped 4 bases, with 11 bases sitting between them. In germline, CDR1 is LGHDT, CDR2 YNNKEL (reference sequence). The CDR3 is made up of 15 amino acids. For the CDR3, the DNA is TGTGCCAGCAGCCAAGGCAGCAGAGCTAATCAGCCCCAGCATTTT. Translating gives CASSQGSRANQPQHF.

The chain combines TRBV19 with TRBJ1-1; 9 nucleotides align to TRBD1. The junction had 6 bases not matched to a gene; V was cut back by 5 bases and J by 5 bases. The CDR3 contains 14 residues. CDR1 and CDR2 from the germline V gene are LNHDA and SQIVND (reference sequence). In nucleotides, the CDR3 is TGTGCCAGTAGTCCCCGGGACAGGGTAACTGAAGCTTTCTTT. Translating gives CASSPRDRVTEAFF.

In its sample, this clone was seen once. The gene calls are TRBV5-8 and TRBJ1-1; D is unclear. V was cut by 2 bases and J by 6 bases, with 2 bases left in between. The CDR3 is 10 residues long. The germline CDR1 and CDR2 sequences are SGHTS and YDEGEE. CDR3 bases: TGTGCCAGCAGCTTTCCTGAAGCTTTCTTT. Residues: CASSFPEAFF.

V is TRBV10-3 and J is TRBJ1-1; D is perhaps TRBD1 (6 bases). Germline V gene data show CDR1 as ENHRY and CDR2 as SYGVKD. The CDR3 extends over 13 amino acids. CDR3 protein: CAHGGPRNTEAFF. The CDR3 DNA reads as TGTGCACACGGGGGGCCGCGGAACACTGAAGCTTTCTTT.

The chain is built from TRBV28 and TRBJ1-5, with TRBD1 matching over 9 bases. CDR1 MDHEN and CDR2 SYDVKM come from the germline V gene. J was trimmed by 5 bases and V by 5 bases; bases with no gene match: 16. The CDR3 spans 18 residues. CDR3 region: CASSRPARTGDRDQPQHF. CDR3 nucleotide sequence: TGTGCCAGCAGTAGACCCGCCCGGACAGGGGACAGGGATCAGCCCCAGCATTTT.

This rearrangement joins TRBV5-5 to TRBJ1-2, with D possibly TRBD1 on 6 matching bases. This CDR3 spans 15 amino acids. Germline assignment: CDR1 SGHKS and CDR2 YYEKEE (reference sequence). V lost 4 bases, J lost 2 bases, and 15 bases lay in between. CDR3 nucleotide sequence: TGTGCCAGCAGCCCCTGGGACACGGCAAACTATGGCTACACCTTC. This gives the protein CASSPWDTANYGYTF. Using reference TRBV5-5 and TRBJ1-2 for the parts outside the CDR3, the full variable domain is DAGVTQSPTHLIKTRGQQVTLRCSPISGHKSVSWYQQVLGQGPQFIFQYYEKEERGRGNFPDRFSARQFPNYSSELNVNALLLGDSALYLCASSPWDTANYGYTFGSGTRLTVV.

The chain recombines TRBV6-2 or TRBV6-3 with TRBJ2-7, with D tentatively TRBD2 (6 bases). Germline V lookup: CDR1 MNHEY, CDR2 SVGEGT. V was cut by 5 bases and J by 3 bases, with 11 bases left in between. This CDR3 has 13 residues. CDR3 amino acids: CASSRDSIYEQYF. CDR3 bases: TGTGCCAGCAGTCGGGACTCGATCTACGAGCAGTACTTC.

V and J are TRBV30 and TRBJ1-1, with D unclear. The V gene lost 0 bases and the J gene lost 2 bases, with 10 bases spanning the gap. The CDR3 length is 14 residues. In germline, CDR1 is GTSNPN, CDR2 SVGIG (reference sequence). For the CDR3, the DNA is TGTGCCTGGAGTGTACTATGGAACAACACTGAAGCTTTCTTT. Translation: CAWSVLWNNTEAFF.

The rearrangement joins TRBV7-9 to TRBJ1-2, with 9 bases fitting TRBD1. The ends lost 7 bases at V and 4 bases at J; junction bases unmatched: 16. The CDR3 is 17 residues long. Looked up from germline, CDR1 is SEHNR and CDR2 is FQNEAQ (reference sequence). CDR3 DNA: TGTGCCAGCATCGCTCCCGGGACAGGGAGGGGGCCCTATGGCTACACCTTC. Its translation: CASIAPGTGRGPYGYTF.

CDR3 residues: CSASPPEAGAYNEQFF. In nucleotides, the CDR3 is TGCAGTGCCAGTCCCCCAGAGGCGGGAGCCTACAATGAGCAGTTCTTC. The J gene is TRBJ2-1, the V gene TRBV20-1; 7 nucleotides align to TRBD2. Germline V CDR1 and CDR2: DFQATT, SNEGSKA (reference sequence). V trimming: 6 bases; J trimming: 2 bases; junction bases outside the gene matches: 13. This CDR3 is built from 16 residues.

The V and J genes are TRBV5-4 and TRBJ2-2, with D possibly being TRBD1 (5 bases). Germline CDR1 reads SGHNT; CDR2 reads YYREEE (reference sequence). V was trimmed by 3 bases and J by 0 bases, leaving 12 bases between them. This CDR3 region has 16 residues. The CDR3 region has the DNA TGTGCCAGCAGCTCGTCCAGGGAAGCGAACACCGGGGAGCTGTTTTTT. It yields the protein CASSSSREANTGELFF.